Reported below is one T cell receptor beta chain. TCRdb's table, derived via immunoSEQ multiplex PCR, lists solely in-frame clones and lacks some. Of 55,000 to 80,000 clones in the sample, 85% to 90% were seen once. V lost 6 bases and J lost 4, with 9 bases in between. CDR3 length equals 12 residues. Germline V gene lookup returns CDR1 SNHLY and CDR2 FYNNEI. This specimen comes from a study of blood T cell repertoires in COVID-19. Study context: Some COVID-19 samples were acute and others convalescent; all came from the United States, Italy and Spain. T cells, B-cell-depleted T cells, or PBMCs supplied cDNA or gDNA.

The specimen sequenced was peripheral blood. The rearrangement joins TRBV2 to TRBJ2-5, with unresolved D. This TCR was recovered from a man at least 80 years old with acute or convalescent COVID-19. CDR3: CASRKEAETQYF. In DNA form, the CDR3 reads TGTGCCAGCAGAAAAGAGGCAGAGACCCAGTACTTC.